This T cell receptor beta chain was observed in a study of blood T cell repertoires in COVID-19. TCRdb keeps only in-frame clones here, not all; method: immunoSEQ multiplex PCR. The table has a few hundred thousand clones, 85% seen once. For this clone: The same CDR3 arises from other DNA sequences in this sample as well.

Trimming at V came to 3 bases and at J to 6 bases, leaving 1 base not matched to a gene. Looked up from germline, CDR1 is SEHNR and CDR2 is FQNEAQ (reference sequence). The CDR3 consists of 12 residues. The sequence was obtained from a woman in her forties or fifties who had recovered from COVID-19. The sequencing sample was made of PBMCs or T cells enriched from blood (not recorded which). The chain links TRBV7-9 to TRBJ1-2; 7 nucleotides align to TRBD1. The CDR3 DNA is TGTGCCAGCAGCTTGGGGACAGATGGCTACACCTTC. Residues: CASSLGTDGYTF.